The rows below give T cell receptor beta chains drawn from one sample of a study of STAT5B mutations in CD4+ large granular lymphocyte leukemia. The protocol was immunoSEQ multiplex PCR, while the TCRdb copy is restricted to in-frame clones and leaves out a portion. In the table there are around 26,000 clones, 74% of which are singletons. The specimen sequenced was CD4+ T cells from blood buffy coats. Source of these receptors: a human donor in good health. Both conserved end residues are part of each CDR3. A D gene is named only where the DNA matches it firmly. A clone size is listed for some rows: how often the clone was seen (once, few, many), or a class if it is expanded.

J gene	D gene	V gene	clone size	CDR3 DNA	CDR3 protein
TRBJ2-7	-	TRBV18	-	TGTGCCAGCTCACCACAACAGGGAGGATCCTACGAGCAGTACTTC	CASSPQQGGSYEQYF
TRBJ2-5	TRBD1	TRBV7-2	medium-sized	TGTGCCAGCAGCTTAGCAGGGGGCGAGACCCAGTACTTC	CASSLAGGETQYF
TRBJ1-2	-	TRBV9	-	TGTGCCAGCAGCGTATACGGTGGATCAAGAAGTGATGGCTACACCTTC	CASSVYGGSRSDGYTF
TRBJ2-1	TRBD2	TRBV9	-	TGTGCCAGCAGCGTTAGCGGGAGCTTCAATGAGCAGTTCTTC	CASSVSGSFNEQFF
TRBJ2-6	-	TRBV10-3	few	TGTGCCATCAGTGAGCCGCGGGGGGCCAACGTCCTGACTTTC	CAISEPRGANVLTF
TRBJ2-7	TRBD2	TRBV13	-	TGTGCCAGCAGCTTAGAGGGTGGGTATAGCGGGAGGGCTTCCTACGAGCAGTACTTC	CASSLEGGYSGRASYEQYF
TRBJ2-7	-	TRBV4-1	once	TGCGCCAGCAGCCAAGATCATCGGGAATACGAGCAGTACTTC	CASSQDHREYEQYF
TRBJ2-1	TRBD2	TRBV20-1	-	TGCTCTAGCGGGTCCTACAATGAGCAGTTCTTC	CSSGSYNEQFF
TRBJ1-2	-	TRBV4-3	-	TGCGCCAGCAGCCAAGTGGGTGGGGGGATTAACTATGGCTACACCTTC	CASSQVGGGINYGYTF
TRBJ2-1	TRBD2	TRBV10-3	-	TGTGCCATCAGTGAAGGTAGCGGGAGGGCCGGCAACAATGAGCAGTTCTTC	CAISEGSGRAGNNEQFF
TRBJ2-3	TRBD2	TRBV5-1	-	TGCGCCAGCAGTCCCGGGACTAGCGCTTCTCTCGGAGATACGCAGTATTTT	CASSPGTSASLGDTQYF
TRBJ1-6	-	TRBV5-6	-	TGTGCCAGCAGCTCGGCCTTGGAGGCGTGGAGTTCACCCCTCCACTTT	CASSSALEAWSSPLHF
TRBJ2-3	-	TRBV5-1	-	TGCGCCAGCAGCTTGGTACAGGGACCCCAGCACGGTACGCAGTATTTT	CASSLVQGPQHGTQYF
TRBJ1-2	-	TRBV6-5	-	TGTGCCAGCAGTTACTCGAACAACAACTATGGCTACACCTTC	CASSYSNNNYGYTF
TRBJ1-1	-	TRBV28	few	TGTGCCAGCAGTTACGTCGTAGGCAGGGGAATCACTGAAGCTTTCTTT	CASSYVVGRGITEAFF
TRBJ2-1	-	TRBV29-1	-	TGCAGCGTTGAGGGATTTGTGGGGGACGATGAGCAGTTCTTC	CSVEGFVGDDEQFF
TRBJ1-6	-	TRBV19	-	TGTGCCAGTAGTATGGGACGGCAGGATAATTCACCCCTCCACTTT	CASSMGRQDNSPLHF
TRBJ2-1	-	TRBV9	-	TGTGCCAGCAGCGCACATATCAGAAATGAGCAGTTCTTC	CASSAHIRNEQFF
TRBJ2-2	TRBD2	TRBV9	once	TGTGCCAGCAGCGTAGCGGGAGGGCCGCGGTATGCCGGGGAGCTGTTTTTT	CASSVAGGPRYAGELFF
TRBJ2-1	TRBD2	TRBV6-1	once	TGTGCCTCCTGGACCGGGGGGGCCGGCTACAATGAGCAGTTCTTC	CASWTGGAGYNEQFF
TRBJ1-5	TRBD1	TRBV13	-	TGTGCCAGCAGCACAGGTGGGACAGGGAATTTTCAGCCCCAGCATTTT	CASSTGGTGNFQPQHF
TRBJ1-5	-	TRBV7-2	-	TGTGCCAGCAGCCAGAGGGGTGGCAATCAGCCCCAGCATTTT	CASSQRGGNQPQHF
TRBJ2-1	TRBD2	TRBV11-3	-	TGTGCCAGCAGCTCCGTAGCGGGGGGGGACGGTGAGCAGTTCTTC	CASSSVAGGDGEQFF
TRBJ1-2	-	TRBV9	once	TGTGCCAGCAGCGGGGGCCGCTTGTATGGCTACACCTTC	CASSGGRLYGYTF
TRBJ2-3	TRBD2	TRBV7-9	-	TGTGCCAGCAGACAAGGGGCGGGAGGTGGAGATACGCAGTATTTT	CASRQGAGGGDTQYF
TRBJ1-1	TRBD1	TRBV5-1	few	TGCGCCAGCAGCCCGGTCGGGACAGGGGTAACTGAAGCTTTCTTT	CASSPVGTGVTEAFF
TRBJ2-1	TRBD1	TRBV9	-	TGTGCCAGCAGCGGGGGGACAGGGGTCTCCCTCTCCTACAATGAGCAGTTCTTC	CASSGGTGVSLSYNEQFF
TRBJ1-5	-	TRBV19	-	TGTGCCAGTAGTATCGCGGGTAGAGGGTTTCAGCCCCAGCATTTT	CASSIAGRGFQPQHF
TRBJ1-4	TRBD1	TRBV28	few	TGTGCCAGCAGTCTAACAGGGGCGGTTGAAAAACTGTTTTTT	CASSLTGAVEKLFF
TRBJ2-5	TRBD1	TRBV28	once	TGTGCCAGCAGTTTAACAGGGGGAGCACAGTACTTC	CASSLTGGAQYF
TRBJ2-5	TRBD1	TRBV6-1	-	TGTGCCAGTCACAGGGGGGAAGAGACCCAGTACTTC	CASHRGEETQYF
TRBJ2-1	TRBD2	TRBV18	-	TGTGCCAGCTCAGATGGACTAGCGGGGGGTCTTGGCTCCTACAATGAGCAGTTCTTC	CASSDGLAGGLGSYNEQFF
TRBJ2-1	-	TRBV11-1	once	TGTGCCGGCAGTTACGGGACCTTGGGGTTCCGCGATGAGCAGTTCTTC	CAGSYGTLGFRDEQFF
TRBJ2-3	-	TRBV5-6	once	TGTGCCAGCAGCTTGGTTCAGGGACCCACAGATACGCAGTATTTT	CASSLVQGPTDTQYF
TRBJ1-3	-	TRBV11-2	-	TGTGCCAGCAGCTCCTTTCGGGGCTCTGGAAACACCATATATTTT	CASSSFRGSGNTIYF
TRBJ2-1	TRBD1	TRBV5-1	-	TGCGCCAGCAGGCTTGGGGGACAGAGAGGCGATGAGCAGTTCTTC	CASRLGGQRGDEQFF
TRBJ1-2	-	TRBV7-2	-	TGTGCCAGCAGCCCCCGGGGGGGTCTGCGTATGCTGGGTGGCTACACCTTC	CASSPRGGLRMLGGYTF
TRBJ2-3	-	TRBV9	few	TGTGCCAGCAGCTCCCAGACATTTAGCCATACGCAGTATTTT	CASSSQTFSHTQYF
TRBJ2-7	TRBD2	TRBV16	-	TGTGCCAGCAGCCACACTGGCGGGAGGGGATCCTACGAGCAGTACTTC	CASSHTGGRGSYEQYF
TRBJ1-2	-	TRBV30	few	TGTGCCTGGAGTACGCCGGCCGTCTATGGCTACACCTTC	CAWSTPAVYGYTF
TRBJ1-5	TRBD1	TRBV4-2	-	TGTGCCAGCAGCAATTCAGCGGGACAGTACACCCAGCCCCAGCATTTT	CASSNSAGQYTQPQHF
TRBJ1-2	-	TRBV28	few	TGTGCCAGCAGTTACATACGGATGACCTATGGCTACACCTTC	CASSYIRMTYGYTF
TRBJ2-1	-	TRBV29-1	once	TGCAGCGGCGTGGGGGGAGGATATTACAATGAGCAGTTCTTC	CSGVGGGYYNEQFF
TRBJ2-1	-	TRBV5-5	-	TGTGCCAGCAGCTTGGGGGGGGAGCCCTACAATGAGCAGTTCTTC	CASSLGGEPYNEQFF
TRBJ2-7	-	TRBV18	-	TGTGCCAGCTCACCCAGGACAGAGAGCTACGAGCAGTACTTC	CASSPRTESYEQYF
TRBJ2-3	-	TRBV4-1	-	TGCGCCAGCAGCCAAGATGCGGCGTTAGCAGATACGCAGTATTTT	CASSQDAALADTQYF
TRBJ2-1	-	TRBV6-6	-	TGTGCCAGCAGTTCCGGTGGATCCCTTTTTGAGCAGTTCTTC	CASSSGGSLFEQFF
TRBJ1-2	TRBD1	TRBV6-1	once	TGTGCCAGCAGTGAAGCAGCAGGGGGGGATCATGGCTACACCTTC	CASSEAAGGDHGYTF
TRBJ2-7	-	TRBV28	-	TGTGCCAGCAGTTTTCAGGGAAAAGACGAGCAGTACTTC	CASSFQGKDEQYF
TRBJ2-5	TRBD2	TRBV7-2	-	TGTGCCTCGGGGCTTAGCGGGGGCCAAGAGACCCAGTACTTC	CASGLSGGQETQYF
TRBJ2-5	-	TRBV21-1	-	TGTGCCAGCAGCAAAGCGGCTAGCGGGAGGGCCAAAGAGACCCAGTACTTC	CASSKAASGRAKETQYF
TRBJ1-5	-	TRBV7-2	few	TGTGCCAGCAGCTCTAGCGGGAGTCAGCCCCAGCATTTT	CASSSSGSQPQHF
TRBJ1-2	-	TRBV19	-	TGTGCCAGTAGTATGGGGACTATTGGCTACACCTTC	CASSMGTIGYTF
TRBJ2-1	TRBD1	TRBV18	-	TGTGCCAGCTCACCACGGACAGGGACAGATGAGCAGTTCTTC	CASSPRTGTDEQFF